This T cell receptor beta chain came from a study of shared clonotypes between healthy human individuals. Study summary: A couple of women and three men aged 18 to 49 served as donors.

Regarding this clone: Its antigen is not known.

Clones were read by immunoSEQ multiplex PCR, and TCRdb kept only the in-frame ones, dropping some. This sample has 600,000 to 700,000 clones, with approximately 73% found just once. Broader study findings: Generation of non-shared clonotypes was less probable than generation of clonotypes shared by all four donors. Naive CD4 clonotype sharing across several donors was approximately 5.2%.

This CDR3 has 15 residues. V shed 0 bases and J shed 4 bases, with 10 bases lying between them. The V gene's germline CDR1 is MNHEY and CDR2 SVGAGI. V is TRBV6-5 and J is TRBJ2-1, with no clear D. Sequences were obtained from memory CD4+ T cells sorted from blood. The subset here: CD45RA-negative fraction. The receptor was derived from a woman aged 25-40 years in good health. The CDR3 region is CASSYSSDSYNEQFF. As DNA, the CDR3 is TGTGCCAGCAGTTACTCATCGGATTCATACAATGAGCAGTTCTTC.